Listed here are 30 T cell receptor beta chains from one sample, sequenced in a study of metastatic and nonmetastatic thyroid tumors. With MiXCR, TCRdb reprocessed the PCR reads. The sample has 9,000 to 13,000 clones, around 30% seen once. Thyroid surgery was preceded by no treatment in any patient. The sequencing input was tumor tissue. These receptors came from a female donor with papillary thyroid cancer or a benign thyroid nodule (not recorded which). Some clones in this sample may be carry-over from other donors' samples.

The V gene is TRBV3-1, the J gene TRBJ1-4, with no clear D. The length of the CDR3 is 14 residues. Looked up from germline, CDR1 is LGHDT and CDR2 is YNNKEL (reference sequence). Trimming left V 1 base short and J 10 bases short, with 13 bases between. CDR3 bases: TGTGCCAGCAGCCAAGCGATAGGGCGAGGAAAACTGTTTTTT. The encoded protein is CASSQAIGRGKLFF. Full variable domain (missing parts from reference TRBV3-1 and TRBJ1-4): DTAVSQTPKYLVTQMGNDKSIKCEQNLGHDTMYWYKQDSKKFLKIMFSYNNKELIINETVPNRFSPKSPDKAHLNLHINSLELGDSAVYFCASSQAIGRGKLFFGSGTQLSVL.

At least ten counts were recorded for this clone. A much bigger clone sits one base away, suggesting this may be a read error. The genes are TRBV11-3 and TRBJ2-4; D is perhaps TRBD2 (6 bases). Deletions cut 1 base from V and 4 bases from J, with 20 bases between. The CDR3 has 18 residues. In germline, CDR1 is SGHNT, CDR2 YENEEA. CDR3 sequence: CASSLGSGDPGIKNIQYF. In nucleotides, the CDR3 is TGTGCCAGCAGCTTAGGTTCGGGGGACCCCGGGATTAAAAACATTCAGTACTTC.

The V and J genes are TRBV14 and TRBJ1-1; TRBD1 might be the D (6 bases). The CDR3 sequence is 14 residues long. Germline loops: CDR1 SGHDN, CDR2 FVKESK. Trimming removed 6 bases from V and 4 bases from J, with 15 bases in between. The CDR3 here is CASSPGARSTEAFF. For the CDR3, the DNA is TGTGCCAGCAGTCCGGGGGCTCGGAGCACTGAAGCTTTCTTT.

The gene calls are TRBV2 and TRBJ2-1, with TRBD2 as a possible D gene (5 bases). V lost 0 bases to trimming and J lost 7 bases, with 25 bases between them. The CDR3 consists of 19 residues. Per germline, CDR1 SNHLY and CDR2 FYNNEI. The DNA of the CDR3 is TGTGCCAGCAGTGAAGCCGCTTTTCTTTCCGGGATCAAGACAAATGAGCAGTTCTTC. This sequence encodes CASSEAAFLSGIKTNEQFF.

This clone is medium-sized in the sample. The rearrangement uses TRBV19 and TRBJ1-1; a weak D match, TRBD1 (5 bases). The V end was cut by 4 bases, the J end by 6 bases, with 18 bases between. The CDR3 is 15 amino acids. Germline V CDR1 and CDR2: LNHDA, SQIVND (reference sequence). The CDR3 spells CASSRGDWDKSEAFF. CDR3 DNA: TGTGCCAGTAGTAGAGGGGATTGGGATAAGTCTGAAGCTTTCTTT.

Judged by abundance, this clone is large. The rearrangement uses TRBV6-1 and TRBJ1-5; D gene unclear. Germline V gives CDR1 MNHNS, CDR2 SASEGT. This CDR3 region has 14 residues. Trimming cost V 5 bases and J 0 bases, with 8 bases left between them. The CDR3 DNA follows: TGTGCCAGCAGTTTCAGCTTTAGCAATCAGCCCCAGCATTTT. Encoded protein: CASSFSFSNQPQHF.

Only a few counts were recorded for this clone. The rearrangement joins TRBV12-3 or TRBV12-4 to TRBJ2-7, with D possibly being TRBD1 (6 bases). This CDR3 region has 13 residues. V lost 5 bases and J lost 3, with 11 bases in between. The chain's CDR3 is CASSQGWLYEQYF. CDR3 nucleotide sequence: TGTGCCAGCAGTCAGGGGTGGCTCTACGAGCAGTACTTC.

The V gene is TRBV11-3, the J gene TRBJ2-7; D could derive from TRBD1 or TRBD2 (6 bases each). Germline CDR1 is SGHNT and CDR2 is YENEEA. The germline V and J ends were trimmed by 5 bases and 5 bases, with 13 bases remaining between them. The CDR3 is 13 residues long. CDR3 region: CASSPGASNEQYF. CDR3 sequence (DNA): TGTGCCAGCAGCCCGGGGGCCTCGAACGAGCAGTACTTC.

This clone was picked up a small number of times. The J gene is TRBJ1-1, the V gene TRBV12-3 or TRBV12-4; D gene unclear. The V end was cut by 3 bases, the J end by 8 bases, with 7 bases between. This CDR3 has 11 residues. The CDR3 sequence: CASSLRREAFF. CDR3 nucleotide sequence: TGTGCCAGCAGTTTGAGGAGGGAAGCTTTCTTT.

The CDR3 reads CASRSPGTVLINTGELFF. The CDR3 DNA follows: TGTGCCAGCAGATCCCCCGGGACAGTCCTAATCAACACCGGGGAGCTGTTTTTT. V is TRBV25-1 and J is TRBJ2-2; 7 bases are a match to TRBD1. The germline gives CDR1 MGHDK, CDR2 SYGVNS. This CDR3 region has 18 residues. The trim removed 6 bases at V and 2 bases at J, leaving 15 bases unmatched.

This clone was seen just once. The DNA for the CDR3 is TGCGCCAGCAGCTGGGGACTAGCTACAGATACGCAGTATTTT. Translated, it gives CASSWGLATDTQYF. The V call is TRBV5-1, the J call TRBJ2-3; the match to TRBD2 covers 9 bases. Germline V gene lookup returns CDR1 SGHRS and CDR2 YFSETQ. The CDR3 sequence is 14 residues long. V lost 3 bases and J lost 3; bases outside the gene matches: 2.

There are a few counts of this clone. This rearrangement joins TRBV6-4 to TRBJ2-3; D unclear. The CDR3 totals 17 residues. V gave up 4 bases and J gave up 2 bases, with 19 bases separating them. Looked up from germline, CDR1 is MRHNA and CDR2 is SNTAGT. CDR3 nucleotide sequence: TGTGCCAGCAGTGCCTTGGACCCACCAATTGTCACAGATACGCAGTATTTT. It is translated as CASSALDPPIVTDTQYF.

The chain is built from TRBV19 and TRBJ2-2, with D possibly matching TRBD1 (6 bases). There are 16 residues in the CDR3. Germline-derived CDR1 and CDR2 are LNHDA and SQIVND (reference sequence). Between the trimmed V and J ends, which lost 5 bases and 0 bases, there was a span of 13 bases. CDR3 coding DNA: TGTGCCAGTAGTGGGGGACAACTCGCGAACACCGGGGAGCTGTTTTTT. Translating gives CASSGGQLANTGELFF.

This clone was picked up many times. V and J are TRBV10-3 and TRBJ2-3, with D unclear. Trimming took off 5 bases at V and 3 bases at J, with 6 bases between the two ends. From germline, CDR1 is ENHRY and CDR2 SYGVKD. CDR3 size: 12 residues. The CDR3 reads CAISKGTDTQYF. The CDR3, as DNA: TGTGCCATCAGTAAGGGAACAGATACGCAGTATTTT.

This clone came up once. The J gene is TRBJ2-1, the V gene TRBV6-4; perhaps TRBD2 as D (6 bases). The CDR3 runs to 14 residues. The V end lost 4 bases, the J end lost 5 bases, and 12 bases lay between the germline ends. CDR1 is MRHNA and CDR2 is SNTAGT in the germline V gene. The DNA of the CDR3 is TGTGCCAGCAGTGGCTCGGGGAGGAACAATGAGCAGTTCTTC. Amino acid sequence: CASSGSGRNNEQFF.

The chain joins TRBV27 to TRBJ1-1; D unresolved. The CDR3 contains 13 residues. The germline CDR1 and CDR2 sequences are MNHEY and SMNVEV (reference sequence). Trimming left V 6 bases short and J 6 bases short, with 14 bases between. The CDR3 reads CASRGIRRAEAFF. The CDR3 DNA follows: TGTGCCAGCAGGGGCATCCGAAGAGCTGAAGCTTTCTTT.

This clone qualifies as medium-sized. V and J are TRBV19 and TRBJ1-3; D is uncertain. Germline V gives CDR1 LNHDA, CDR2 SQIVND (reference sequence). The CDR3 loop spans 15 amino acids. Trimming left V 9 bases short and J 1 base short, with 16 bases between. This CDR3 reads CASMDFQRSGNTIYF. CDR3 DNA: TGTGCCAGCATGGACTTCCAAAGATCTGGAAACACCATATATTTT.

This clone occurred a few times. The rearrangement links TRBV3-1 to TRBJ2-3; D possibly corresponds to TRBD2 (5 bases). CDR3 length equals 13 residues. CDR1 and CDR2 (germline): LGHDT, YNNKEL (reference sequence). Trimming took 4 bases from V and 3 from J, leaving 8 bases between them. The CDR3, as DNA: TGTGCCAGCAGCCGGGGAGAAACAGATACGCAGTATTTT. Protein product: CASSRGETDTQYF.

By sample share, this clone is medium-sized. The rearrangement uses TRBV19 and TRBJ1-1; possible D gene TRBD1, 6 bases. Per the germline V gene, CDR1 is LNHDA and CDR2 is SQIVND (reference sequence). Trimming took off 4 bases at V and 2 bases at J, with 11 bases between the two ends. This CDR3 spans 14 amino acids. CDR3 DNA: TGTGCCAGTAGTACCACAGGGCTAAACACTGAAGCTTTCTTT. This sequence encodes CASSTTGLNTEAFF.

The V call is TRBV15, the J call TRBJ1-3, with D hard to call. V lost 0 bases, J lost 1 base, and 7 bases lay in between. This CDR3 is 15 amino acids long. Germline V gene data show CDR1 as LNHNV and CDR2 as YYDKDF (reference sequence). The CDR3 DNA follows: TGTGCCACCAGCAGAGATGCGGGGTCTGGAAACACCATATATTTT. This sequence encodes CATSRDAGSGNTIYF. Based on the CDR3 plus reference TRBV15 and TRBJ1-3, the full variable domain is DAMVIQNPRYQVTQFGKPVTLSCSQTLNHNVMYWYQQKSSQAPKLLFHYYDKDFNNEADTPDNFQSRRPNTSFCFLDIRSPGLGDTAMYLCATSRDAGSGNTIYFGEGSWLTVV.

This clone was counted a single time. A read error may account for a junction end that differs from germline. The chain combines TRBV4-3 with TRBJ2-5; D uncertain. This CDR3 comprises 18 residues. The germline gives CDR1 LGHNA, CDR2 YSLEER. CDR3 sequence: CANSQDLPGTWPQETQYF. CDR3 nucleotide sequence: TGCGCCAACAGCCAAGACTTGCCAGGAACCTGGCCCCAAGAGACCCAGTACTTC.

The sample holds many counts of this clone. This chain connects TRBV30 to TRBJ2-4; 9 nucleotides line up with TRBD1. This CDR3 is 14 amino acids long. V lost 1 base and J lost 8; bases outside the gene matches: 6. Germline CDR1 and CDR2: GTSNPN and SVGIG (reference sequence). The CDR3 loop reads CAWSGGTGKDIQYF. The DNA of the CDR3 is TGTGCCTGGAGTGGTGGGACAGGGAAGGACATTCAGTACTTC.

This chain connects TRBV7-2 to TRBJ1-1, with D unclear. V lost 5 bases to trimming and J lost 2 bases, with 12 bases between them. The CDR3 has 14 amino acids. Germline values: CDR1 SGHTA, CDR2 FQGNSA. CDR3 sequence (DNA): TGTGCCAGCAGCCTTTTGGGCTTCAACACTGAAGCTTTCTTT. As protein: CASSLLGFNTEAFF.

CDR3 nucleotides: TGTGCCAGCAGCCAAGCGGGCGTTGGGAATGAGCAGTTCTTC. It yields the protein CASSQAGVGNEQFF. The V and J genes are TRBV14 and TRBJ2-1; D is uncertain. Trimming shortened V by 1 base and J by 7 bases, and 11 bases separated the two germline ends. The length of the CDR3 is 14 residues. The germline gives CDR1 SGHDN, CDR2 FVKESK.

This clone was found a few times. The V call is TRBV20-1, the J call TRBJ2-1; 8 nucleotides match TRBD2. V dropped 3 bases and J dropped 3; count of bases not matched to a gene: 4. Germline CDR1 DFQATT, CDR2 SNEGSKA (reference sequence). The CDR3 runs to 14 residues. The CDR3, as DNA: TGCAGTGCTAGGACTAGCGTCGACTACAATGAGCAGTTCTTC. This encodes CSARTSVDYNEQFF.

This clone appeared a few times. This likely comes from a read error, as the CDR3 has no conserved phenylalanine or tryptophan at its end. J is TRBJ1-2 and V is TRBV2; D not resolved. Trimming removed 5 bases at V and 2 bases at J, with 12 bases between. In germline, CDR1 is SNHLY, CDR2 FYNNEI. The CDR3 loop spans 14 amino acids. Here the CDR3 DNA reads TGTGCCAGCAGTAGCATATCGGACAACTATGGCTACACCTCC. Translated: CASSSISDNYGYTS.

In its sample, this clone ranks as medium-sized. The rearrangement uses TRBV20-1 and TRBJ2-1; 7 bases align to TRBD2. The CDR3 covers 15 residues. CDR1 is DFQATT and CDR2 is SNEGSKA in the germline V gene (reference sequence). V shed 3 bases and J 6 bases; nucleotides not matched to a gene: 11. The CDR3, as DNA: TGCAGTGCTAGTTCAGTACTAGCGAGTATCAATGAGCAGTTCTTC. This translates into CSASSVLASINEQFF.

The rearrangement joins TRBV4-2 to TRBJ2-2, with a possible D match to TRBD1 (6 bases). CDR3 length: 14 residues. CDR1 and CDR2 from the germline V gene are LGHNA and YNFKEQ. Trimming removed 3 bases at V and 7 bases at J, with 12 bases between. CDR3 DNA: TGTGCCAGCAGCCAGGCCGCAGGGGACGGGGAGCTGTTTTTT. Translation gives CASSQAAGDGELFF.

The rearrangement uses TRBV20-1 and TRBJ1-4, with no clear D. V was pared by 1 base and J by 7 bases, with 10 bases between. Looked up from germline, CDR1 is DFQATT and CDR2 is SNEGSKA (reference sequence). CDR3 length: 13 residues. Here the CDR3 DNA reads TGCAGTGCTAGAGGGGGAATTAGTGAAAAACTGTTTTTT. Protein: CSARGGISEKLFF.

The chain is built from TRBV7-2 and TRBJ2-5; no clear D. The CDR3 is 15 residues long. Trimming took 1 base from V and 3 from J, leaving 12 bases between them. The germline CDR1 and CDR2 sequences are SGHTA and FQGNSA. This CDR3 reads CASSLGVGGEETQYF. In DNA form, the CDR3 reads TGTGCCAGCAGCTTAGGGGTCGGTGGGGAAGAGACCCAGTACTTC. The full variable domain, completed using reference TRBV7-2 and TRBJ2-5, is GAGVSQSPSNKVTEKGKDVELRCDPISGHTALYWYRQSLGQGLEFLIYFQGNSAPDKSGLPSDRFSAERTGGSVSTLTIQRTQQEDSAVYLCASSLGVGGEETQYFGPGTRLLVL.